These T cell receptor beta chains were read from a single sample in a study of response to subunit inactivated influenza vaccine. TCRdb analysed the RT-PCR reads with MiXCR anew, one entry per CDR3 protein. Among roughly 180,000 distinct CDR3 sequences listed, about a tenth were seen once. Source: non-naive T cells sorted from PBMCs, taken on the day of vaccination. The receptors derive from a man aged 50-59 years who received an inactivated influenza vaccine. CDR3s include the opening cysteine and the closing phenylalanine or tryptophan. A D gene is named only where the DNA matches it firmly. The listing skips clone size in some rows; elsewhere it reads once, few, many or a size class.

clone_size j_call v_call d_call cdr3_aa cdr3_nt
many TRBJ1-5 TRBV19 . CASSATGYSNQPQHF TGTGCCAGTAGTGCTACAGGTTATAGCAATCAGCCCCAGCATTTT
few TRBJ2-1 TRBV18 . CASSPVPSPMREQFF TGTGCCAGCTCACCAGTTCCTAGTCCCATGCGCGAGCAGTTCTTC
many TRBJ2-3 TRBV7-2 TRBD2 CASSVSGRSTDTQYF TGTGCCAGCAGCGTAAGCGGGAGGAGCACAGATACGCAGTATTTT
few TRBJ2-7 TRBV10-1 TRBD2 CASSESTSGGARYF TGCGCCAGCAGTGAGTCGACTAGCGGGGGGGCCCGGTACTTC
few TRBJ2-1 TRBV20-1 TRBD2 CSASWREVYNEQFF TGCAGTGCTAGCTGGCGGGAGGTCTACAATGAGCAGTTCTTC
many TRBJ2-1 TRBV20-1 . CSARERSVMSGEQFF TGCAGTGCTAGAGAGCGGAGCGTAATGTCGGGTGAGCAGTTCTTC
. TRBJ2-7 TRBV30 TRBD2 CAWSSGGVFYEQYF TGTGCCTGGAGTAGCGGGGGGGTCTTCTACGAGCAGTACTTC
many TRBJ1-1 TRBV29-1 . CSVNSFLEKTEAFF TGCAGCGTTAATTCCTTTTTGGAGAAAACTGAAGCTTTCTTT
few TRBJ1-2 TRBV28 TRBD1 CASSSGTGIDYGYTF TGTGCCAGCAGTTCCGGGACAGGGATTGACTATGGCTACACCTTC
few TRBJ2-3 TRBV6-1 . CASSEVATDTQYF TGTGCCAGCAGTGAAGTGGCTACAGATACGCAGTATTTT
many TRBJ2-5 TRBV29-1 TRBD2 CSALSGRSQETQYF TGCAGCGCCCTTAGCGGGAGAAGCCAAGAGACCCAGTACTTC
. TRBJ2-1 TRBV6-2/TRBV6-3 . CASSYQRPNEQFF TGTGCCAGCAGTTACCAGCGGCCCAATGAGCAGTTCTTC
many TRBJ1-2 TRBV12-3/TRBV12-4 . CASSLSTDPYGYTF TGTGCCAGCAGTTTAAGCACAGACCCCTATGGCTACACCTTC
many TRBJ2-3 TRBV6-2/TRBV6-3 TRBD2 CASSLLAGASMGDTQYF TGTGCCAGCAGTTTACTAGCGGGGGCCTCCATGGGAGATACGCAGTATTTT
. TRBJ2-5 TRBV29-1 . CSAQDGNQETQYF TGCAGCGCCCAGGACGGCAATCAAGAGACCCAGTACTTC
few TRBJ2-1 TRBV12-3/TRBV12-4 . CASSSRGGRVEQFF TGTGCCAGCAGTTCGAGGGGGGGCCGGGTTGAGCAGTTCTTC
few TRBJ2-5 TRBV12-3/TRBV12-4 . CASSLYLGETQYF TGTGCCAGCAGTTTATATCTTGGGGAGACCCAGTACTTC
. TRBJ2-1 TRBV28 TRBD2 CASSSPGLAVYSSYNEQFF TGTGCCAGCAGTTCCCCGGGACTAGCGGTTTACAGCTCCTACAATGAGCAGTTCTTC
many TRBJ1-1 TRBV5-1 . CASRGSRGGLSTEAFF TGCGCCAGCCGCGGCTCCCGGGGGGGGCTGAGTACTGAAGCTTTCTTT
few TRBJ2-7 TRBV30 TRBD1 CAWSRTAGGDEQYF TGTGCCTGGAGTCGGACGGCAGGGGGCGACGAGCAGTACTTC
. TRBJ1-4 TRBV4-3 . CASSQESSGREKLFF TGCGCCAGCAGCCAAGAGAGTTCAGGCCGGGAAAAACTGTTTTTT
many TRBJ1-1 TRBV29-1 . CSVDVGGRNTEAFF TGCAGCGTTGATGTGGGGGGCAGGAACACTGAAGCTTTCTTT
. TRBJ2-2 TRBV20-1 . CSARAGNLNTGELFF TGCAGTGCTAGAGCCGGAAACTTGAACACCGGGGAGCTGTTTTTT
few TRBJ2-7 TRBV7-2 TRBD2 CASSLGGGRAVNEQYF TGTGCCAGCAGCTTAGGAGGCGGGAGGGCCGTAAACGAGCAGTACTTC
few TRBJ2-3 TRBV20-1 . CSAGGGGTGKDTQYF TGCAGTGCTGGGGGTGGGGGAACCGGGAAAGATACGCAGTATTTT
. TRBJ2-7 TRBV4-2 . CASSRNRASSYEQYF TGTGCCAGCAGCCGTAACAGGGCATCCTCCTACGAGCAGTACTTC
. TRBJ2-1 TRBV28 TRBD2 CASSSYWGTSFNEQFF TGTGCCAGCAGTTCCTACTGGGGGACTAGTTTTAATGAGCAGTTCTTC
. TRBJ1-1 TRBV7-2 . CASSLSFSMNTEAFF TGTGCCAGCAGCTTGTCGTTCAGCATGAACACTGAAGCTTTCTTT